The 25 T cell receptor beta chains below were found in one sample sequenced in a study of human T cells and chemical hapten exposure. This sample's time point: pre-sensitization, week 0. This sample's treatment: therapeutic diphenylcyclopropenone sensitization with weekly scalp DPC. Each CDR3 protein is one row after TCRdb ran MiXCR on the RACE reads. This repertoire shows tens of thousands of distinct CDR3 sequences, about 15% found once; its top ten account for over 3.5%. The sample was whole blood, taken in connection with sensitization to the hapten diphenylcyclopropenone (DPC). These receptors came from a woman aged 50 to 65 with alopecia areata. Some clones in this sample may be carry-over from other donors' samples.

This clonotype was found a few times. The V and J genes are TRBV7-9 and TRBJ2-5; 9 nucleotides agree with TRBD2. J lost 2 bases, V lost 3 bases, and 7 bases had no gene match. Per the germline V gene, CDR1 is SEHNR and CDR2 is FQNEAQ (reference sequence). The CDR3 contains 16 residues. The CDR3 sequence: CASSLVPAGGQETQYF. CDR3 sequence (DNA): TGTGCCAGCAGCTTGGTACCAGCGGGAGGACAAGAGACCCAGTACTTC.

Written as DNA, the CDR3 is TGTGCCTGGCGGAGTAACTTTCAATCTCAGACAGGGATAAAAGTCGGCACTGAAGCTTTCTTT. Protein sequence: CAWRSNFQSQTGIKVGTEAFF. The chain has TRBV30 and TRBJ1-1; 7 positions agree with TRBD1. The ends lost 5 bases at V and 4 bases at J; junction bases unmatched: 31. Germline CDR1 is GTSNPN and CDR2 is SVGIG (reference sequence). The CDR3 has 21 amino acids.

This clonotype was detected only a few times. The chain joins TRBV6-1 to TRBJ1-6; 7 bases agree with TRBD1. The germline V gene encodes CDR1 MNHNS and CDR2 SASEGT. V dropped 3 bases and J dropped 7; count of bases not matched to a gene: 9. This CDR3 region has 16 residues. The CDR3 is CASSDFVGTDNSPLHF. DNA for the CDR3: TGTGCCAGCAGTGATTTCGTAGGGACAGACAATTCACCCCTCCACTTT.

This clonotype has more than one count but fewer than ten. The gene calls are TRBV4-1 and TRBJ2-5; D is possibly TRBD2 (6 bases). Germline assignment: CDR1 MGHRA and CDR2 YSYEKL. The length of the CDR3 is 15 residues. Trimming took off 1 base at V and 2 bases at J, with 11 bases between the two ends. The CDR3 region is CASSQAVAVQETQYF. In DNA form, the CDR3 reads TGCGCCAGCAGCCAAGCCGTAGCGGTACAAGAGACCCAGTACTTC.

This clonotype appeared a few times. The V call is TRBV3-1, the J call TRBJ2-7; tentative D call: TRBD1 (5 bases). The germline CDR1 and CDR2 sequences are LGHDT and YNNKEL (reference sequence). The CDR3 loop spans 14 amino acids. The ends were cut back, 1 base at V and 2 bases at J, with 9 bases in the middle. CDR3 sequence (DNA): TGTGCCAGCAGCCAAGCTGAGACAGCCTACGAGCAGTACTTC. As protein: CASSQAETAYEQYF.

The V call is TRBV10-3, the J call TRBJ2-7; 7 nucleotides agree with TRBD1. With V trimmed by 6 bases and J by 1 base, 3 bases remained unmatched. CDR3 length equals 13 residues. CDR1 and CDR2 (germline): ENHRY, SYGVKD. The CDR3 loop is CAISRDSSYEQYF. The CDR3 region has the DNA TGTGCCATCAGCCGGGACAGTTCCTACGAGCAGTACTTC.

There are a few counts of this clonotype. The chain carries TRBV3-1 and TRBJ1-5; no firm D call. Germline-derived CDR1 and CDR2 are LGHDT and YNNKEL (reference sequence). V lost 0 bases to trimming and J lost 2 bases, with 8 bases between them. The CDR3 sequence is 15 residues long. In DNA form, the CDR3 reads TGTGCCAGCAGCCAAGATCTGGCGGGCAATCAGCCCCAGCATTTT. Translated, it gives CASSQDLAGNQPQHF.

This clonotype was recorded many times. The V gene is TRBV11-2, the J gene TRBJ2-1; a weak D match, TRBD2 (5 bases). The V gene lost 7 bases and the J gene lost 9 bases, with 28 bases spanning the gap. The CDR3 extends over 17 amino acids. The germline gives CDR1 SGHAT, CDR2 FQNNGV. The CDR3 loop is CASTATPSLVESGEQFF. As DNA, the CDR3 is TGTGCCAGCACCGCCACCCCTAGCCTGGTCGAGAGCGGTGAGCAGTTCTTC.

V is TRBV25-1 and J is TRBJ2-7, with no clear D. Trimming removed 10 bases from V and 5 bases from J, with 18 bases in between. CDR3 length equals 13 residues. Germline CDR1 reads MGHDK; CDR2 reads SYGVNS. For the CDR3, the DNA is TGTGCCACGGTCTCGGCACCGCCCAACGAGCAGTACTTC. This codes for CATVSAPPNEQYF.

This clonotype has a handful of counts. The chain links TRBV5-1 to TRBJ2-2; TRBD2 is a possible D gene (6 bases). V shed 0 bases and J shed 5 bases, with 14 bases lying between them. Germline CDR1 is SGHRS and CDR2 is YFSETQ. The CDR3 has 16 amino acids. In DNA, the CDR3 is TGCGCCAGCAGCTTGGCTTCTGGCGGGGCGACCGGGGAGCTGTTTTTT. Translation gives CASSLASGGATGELFF.

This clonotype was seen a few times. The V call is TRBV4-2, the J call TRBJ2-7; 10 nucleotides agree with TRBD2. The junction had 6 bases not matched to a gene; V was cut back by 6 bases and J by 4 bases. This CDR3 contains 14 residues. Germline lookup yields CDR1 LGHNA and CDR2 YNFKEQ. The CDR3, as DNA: TGTGCCAGCAGAACATCTAGCGGGGGATACGAGCAGTACTTC. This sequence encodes CASRTSSGGYEQYF.

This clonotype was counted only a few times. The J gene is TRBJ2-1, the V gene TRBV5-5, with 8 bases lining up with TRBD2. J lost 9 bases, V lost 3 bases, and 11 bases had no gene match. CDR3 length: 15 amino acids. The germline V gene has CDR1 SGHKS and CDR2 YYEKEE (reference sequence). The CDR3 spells CASSSSGTRESEQFF. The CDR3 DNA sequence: TGTGCCAGCAGCTCCTCCGGGACTAGAGAAAGTGAGCAGTTCTTC.

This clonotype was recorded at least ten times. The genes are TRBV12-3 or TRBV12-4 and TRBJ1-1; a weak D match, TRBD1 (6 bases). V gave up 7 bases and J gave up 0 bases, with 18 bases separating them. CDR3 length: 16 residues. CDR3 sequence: CASTSWGAALNTEAFF. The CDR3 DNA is TGTGCCAGCACCTCTTGGGGGGCAGCACTGAACACTGAAGCTTTCTTT.

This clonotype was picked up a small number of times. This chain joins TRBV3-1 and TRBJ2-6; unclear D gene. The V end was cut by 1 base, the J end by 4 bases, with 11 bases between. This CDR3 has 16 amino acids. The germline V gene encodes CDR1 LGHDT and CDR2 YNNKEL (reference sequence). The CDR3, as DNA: TGTGCCAGCAGCCAAGTTCTGGGGTCCGGGGCCAACGTCCTGACTTTC. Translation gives CASSQVLGSGANVLTF. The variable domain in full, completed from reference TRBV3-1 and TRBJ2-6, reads DTAVSQTPKYLVTQMGNDKSIKCEQNLGHDTMYWYKQDSKKFLKIMFSYNNKELIINETVPNRFSPKSPDKAHLNLHINSLELGDSAVYFCASSQVLGSGANVLTFGAGSRLTVL.

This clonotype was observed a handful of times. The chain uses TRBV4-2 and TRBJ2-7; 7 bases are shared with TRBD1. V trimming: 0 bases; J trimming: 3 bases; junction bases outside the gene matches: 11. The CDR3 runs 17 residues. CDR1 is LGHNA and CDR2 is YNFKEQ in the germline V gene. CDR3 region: CASSQEGDSENYYEQYF. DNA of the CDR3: TGTGCCAGCAGCCAAGAGGGGGACAGCGAAAATTACTACGAGCAGTACTTC.

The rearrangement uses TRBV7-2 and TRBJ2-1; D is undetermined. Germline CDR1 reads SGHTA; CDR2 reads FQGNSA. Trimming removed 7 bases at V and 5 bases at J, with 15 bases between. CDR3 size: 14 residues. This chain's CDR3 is CASTWSFGDNEQFF. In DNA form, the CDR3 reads TGTGCCAGCACCTGGAGTTTTGGGGACAATGAGCAGTTCTTC.

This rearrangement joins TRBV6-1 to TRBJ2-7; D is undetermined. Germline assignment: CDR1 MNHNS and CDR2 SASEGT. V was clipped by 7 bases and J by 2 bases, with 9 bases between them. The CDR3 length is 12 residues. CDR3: CASNGTPYEQYF. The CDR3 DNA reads TGTGCCAGCAACGGTACCCCCTACGAGCAGTACTTC.

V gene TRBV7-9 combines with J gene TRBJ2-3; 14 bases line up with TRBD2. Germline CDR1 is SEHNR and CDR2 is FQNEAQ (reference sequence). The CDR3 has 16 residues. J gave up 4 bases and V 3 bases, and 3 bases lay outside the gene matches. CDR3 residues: CASSLGLAGAPDTQYF. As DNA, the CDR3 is TGTGCCAGCAGCTTGGGACTAGCGGGAGCCCCAGATACGCAGTATTTT.

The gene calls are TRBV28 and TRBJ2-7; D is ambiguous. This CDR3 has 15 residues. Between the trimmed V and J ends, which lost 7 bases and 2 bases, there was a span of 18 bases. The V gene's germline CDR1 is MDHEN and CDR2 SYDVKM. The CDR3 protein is CASNVPGDAAYEQYF. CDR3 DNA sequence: TGTGCCAGCAACGTACCCGGAGACGCAGCCTACGAGCAGTACTTC.

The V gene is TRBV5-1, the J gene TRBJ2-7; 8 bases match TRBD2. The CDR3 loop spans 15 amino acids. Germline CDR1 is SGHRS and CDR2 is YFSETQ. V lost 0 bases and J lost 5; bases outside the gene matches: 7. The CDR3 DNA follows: TGCGCCAGCAGCTTGGGTAGCGGGATGATCGACGAGCAGTACTTC. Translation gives CASSLGSGMIDEQYF.

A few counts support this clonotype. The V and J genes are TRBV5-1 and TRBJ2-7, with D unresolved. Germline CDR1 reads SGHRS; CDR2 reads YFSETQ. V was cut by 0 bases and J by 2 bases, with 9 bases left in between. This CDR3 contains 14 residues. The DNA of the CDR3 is TGCGCCAGCAGCTTGGAAGACTTCGCCTACGAGCAGTACTTC. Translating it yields CASSLEDFAYEQYF.

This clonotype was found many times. This chain's CDR3 is CASSLGDRGRADTQYF. CDR3 coding DNA: TGTGCCAGCAGCTTGGGAGACAGGGGGCGCGCAGATACGCAGTATTTT. V and J are TRBV5-5 and TRBJ2-3, with 10 bases that match TRBD1. The CDR3 has 16 amino acids. The germline CDR1 and CDR2 sequences are SGHKS and YYEKEE (reference sequence). The ends lost 0 bases at V and 4 bases at J; junction bases unmatched: 5.

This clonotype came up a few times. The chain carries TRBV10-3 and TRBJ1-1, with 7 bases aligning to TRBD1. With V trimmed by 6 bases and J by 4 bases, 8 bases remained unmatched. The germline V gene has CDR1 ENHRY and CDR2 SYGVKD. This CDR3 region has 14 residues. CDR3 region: CAIRAQGVSTEAFF. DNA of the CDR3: TGTGCCATCAGGGCTCAGGGGGTCAGCACTGAAGCTTTCTTT.

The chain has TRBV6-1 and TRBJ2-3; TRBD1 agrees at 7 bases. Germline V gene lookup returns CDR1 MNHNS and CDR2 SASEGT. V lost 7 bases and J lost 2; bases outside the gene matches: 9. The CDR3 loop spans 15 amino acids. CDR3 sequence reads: CASTNRDRATDTQYF. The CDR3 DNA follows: TGTGCCAGCACCAACCGGGACAGAGCCACAGATACGCAGTATTTT.

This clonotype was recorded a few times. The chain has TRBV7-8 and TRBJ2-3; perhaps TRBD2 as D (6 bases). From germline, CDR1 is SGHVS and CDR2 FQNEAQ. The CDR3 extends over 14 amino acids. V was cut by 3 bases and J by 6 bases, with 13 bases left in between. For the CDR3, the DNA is TGTGCCAGCAGCTTGACGGGAGAATCGGATACGCAGTATTTT. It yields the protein CASSLTGESDTQYF.